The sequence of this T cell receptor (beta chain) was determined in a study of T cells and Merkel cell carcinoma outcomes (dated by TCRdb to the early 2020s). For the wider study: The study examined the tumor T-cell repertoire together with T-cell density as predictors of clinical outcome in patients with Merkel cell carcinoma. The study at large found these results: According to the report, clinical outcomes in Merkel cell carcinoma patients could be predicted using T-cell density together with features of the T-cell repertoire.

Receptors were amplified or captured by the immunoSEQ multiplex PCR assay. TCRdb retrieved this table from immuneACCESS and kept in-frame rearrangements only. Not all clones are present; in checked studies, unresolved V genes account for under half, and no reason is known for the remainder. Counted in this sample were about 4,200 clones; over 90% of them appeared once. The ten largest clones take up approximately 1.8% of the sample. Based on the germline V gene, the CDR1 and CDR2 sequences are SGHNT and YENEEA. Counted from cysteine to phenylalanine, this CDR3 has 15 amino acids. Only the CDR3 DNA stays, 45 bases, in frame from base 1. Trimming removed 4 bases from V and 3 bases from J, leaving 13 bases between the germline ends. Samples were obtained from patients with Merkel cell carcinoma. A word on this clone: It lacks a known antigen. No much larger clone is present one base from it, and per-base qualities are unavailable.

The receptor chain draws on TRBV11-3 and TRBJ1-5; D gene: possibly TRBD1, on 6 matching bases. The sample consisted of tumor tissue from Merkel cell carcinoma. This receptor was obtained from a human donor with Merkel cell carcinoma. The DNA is TGTGCCAGCAGCTACCGGACAGCCGTCAATCAGCCCCAGCATTTT. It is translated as CASSYRTAVNQPQHF.